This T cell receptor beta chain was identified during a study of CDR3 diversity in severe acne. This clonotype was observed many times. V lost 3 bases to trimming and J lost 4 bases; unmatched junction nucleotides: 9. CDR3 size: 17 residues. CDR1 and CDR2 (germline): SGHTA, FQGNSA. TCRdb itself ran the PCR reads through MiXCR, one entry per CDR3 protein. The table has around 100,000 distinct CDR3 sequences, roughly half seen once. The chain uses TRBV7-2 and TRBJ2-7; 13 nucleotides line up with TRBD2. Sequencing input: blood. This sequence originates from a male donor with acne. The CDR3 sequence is CASSFDRLAGGGYEQYF. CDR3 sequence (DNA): TGTGCCAGCAGCTTCGATCGACTAGCGGGAGGCGGGTACGAGCAGTACTTC. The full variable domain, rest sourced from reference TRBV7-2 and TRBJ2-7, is GAGVSQSPSNKVTEKGKDVELRCDPISGHTALYWYRQSLGQGLEFLIYFQGNSAPDKSGLPSDRFSAERTGGSVSTLTIQRTQQEDSAVYLCASSFDRLAGGGYEQYFGPGTRLTVT.